A selection of T cell receptor beta chains follows, all from one sample in a study of T cell responses to AZD1222 COVID-19 vaccine. Sequencing was performed with immunoSEQ multiplex PCR; in TCRdb, only in-frame clones are kept and a portion is missing. The data hold approximately 170,000 clones, with 94% observed a single time. Here the sequenced sample was peripheral blood, taken 28 days after the second AZD1222 dose. The receptors derive from an adult who received the AZD1222 COVID-19 vaccine. The CDR3 runs from the conserved cysteine through the conserved F or W. A D gene is named only where the DNA matches it firmly. Clone sizes are given selectively: once, few, many, or a class where the clone is expanded.

cdr3_aa,cdr3_nt,j_call,d_call,v_call,clone_size,cdr3_length
CASSIQAGSRQFF,TGTGCCAGTAGTATTCAGGCTGGCAGTAGGCAGTTCTTC,TRBJ2-1,-,TRBV19,-,13
CASSPRDMGGELFF,TGTGCCAGCAGTCCACGGGACATGGGCGGGGAGCTGTTTTTT,TRBJ2-2,-,TRBV2,-,14
CSVTEGLAGGEQFF,TGCAGCGTAACCGAAGGACTAGCGGGAGGTGAGCAGTTCTTC,TRBJ2-1,TRBD2,TRBV29-1,-,14
CASSLDRGSYEQYF,TGTGCCAGCAGCTTGGACAGGGGGTCCTACGAGCAGTACTTC,TRBJ2-7,TRBD1,TRBV7-9,-,14
CASSLEGPSSYNEQFF,TGTGCCAGCAGCTTAGAGGGGCCCAGCTCCTACAATGAGCAGTTCTTC,TRBJ2-1,-,TRBV11-3,-,16
CASSSTELNGYTF,TGTGCCAGCAGCTCCACAGAATTGAATGGCTACACCTTC,TRBJ1-2,-,TRBV11-2,-,13
CASSQVGLPEQYF,TGTGCCAGCAGCCAAGTGGGCCTCCCCGAGCAGTACTTC,TRBJ2-7,-,TRBV3-1/TRBV3-2,-,13
CASSLDGQRNYGYTF,TGCGCCAGCAGCTTGGACGGACAGCGAAACTATGGCTACACCTTC,TRBJ1-2,-,TRBV5-1,-,15
CASSRDPNLNEQYF,TGTGCCAGCAGCCGGGACCCGAATCTGAACGAGCAGTACTTC,TRBJ2-7,-,TRBV7-2,-,14
CASSQDLLTASMNTEAFF,TGTGCCAGCAGCCAAGATCTTCTGACAGCCTCCATGAACACTGAAGCTTTCTTT,TRBJ1-1,-,TRBV4-2,-,18
CASSPVPRGEGLNQPQHF,TGTGCCAGCTCACCTGTGCCGCGAGGGGAAGGGCTCAATCAGCCCCAGCATTTT,TRBJ1-5,-,TRBV18,-,18
CASSLQFRDNREKLFF,TGTGCCAGCAGTTTACAATTCCGGGACAATCGGGAAAAACTGTTTTTT,TRBJ1-4,-,TRBV28,-,16
CASSFFGQGGQETQYF,TGTGCCAGCAGCTTCTTTGGACAGGGAGGACAAGAGACCCAGTACTTC,TRBJ2-5,TRBD1,TRBV7-9,-,16
CASSLSSRYEQYF,TGTGCCAGCAGCTTAAGTTCGCGCTACGAGCAGTACTTC,TRBJ2-7,-,TRBV11-3,-,13
CASSPDQGTKKTDTQYF,TGTGCCAGCAGCCCAGATCAGGGGACTAAAAAAACAGATACGCAGTATTTT,TRBJ2-3,-,TRBV27,-,17
CASSPTGGSSTEAFF,TGTGCCAGCAGCCCCACGGGGGGGTCGAGCACTGAAGCTTTCTTT,TRBJ1-1,-,TRBV2,-,15
CASSQGPGVGTEAFF,TGCGCCAGCAGCCAAGGTCCCGGGGTGGGGACTGAAGCTTTCTTT,TRBJ1-1,-,TRBV4-1,-,15
CASSPTGGSGNTIYF,TGTGCCAGCTCACCAACAGGGGGCTCTGGAAACACCATATATTTT,TRBJ1-3,TRBD1,TRBV18,-,15
CATSRDLLAGGKEQYF,TGTGCCACCAGCAGAGATCTTCTAGCGGGAGGTAAAGAGCAGTACTTC,TRBJ2-7,TRBD2,TRBV15,-,16
CASSSAGGGWGTDTQYF,TGTGCCAGCAGCTCAGCGGGAGGGGGATGGGGCACAGATACGCAGTATTTT,TRBJ2-3,TRBD2,TRBV9,-,17
CASSGRGAREPQHF,TGTGCCAGCAGTGGGAGGGGAGCTCGAGAGCCCCAGCATTTT,TRBJ1-5,-,TRBV28,-,14
CASSEAIGETQYF,TGTGCCAGCAGTGAAGCGATAGGGGAGACCCAGTACTTC,TRBJ2-5,-,TRBV2,-,13
CASSLGPGANYEQYF,TGTGCCAGCAGCTTAGGGCCGGGGGCGAACTACGAGCAGTACTTC,TRBJ2-7,-,TRBV7-2,-,15
CATRRENLKGGELFF,TGTGCCACCCGAAGGGAAAATCTAAAAGGCGGGGAGCTGTTTTTT,TRBJ2-2,-,TRBV27,-,15
CASTDRDYGYTF,TGTGCCAGCACCGACAGGGACTATGGCTACACCTTC,TRBJ1-2,TRBD1,TRBV6-5,-,12
CSATRGTGSHEQYF,TGCAGCGCAACTAGAGGGACAGGGTCCCACGAGCAGTACTTC,TRBJ2-7,TRBD1,TRBV29-1,-,14
CASSVDVDTDYNSPLHF,TGTGCCAGCAGCGTAGACGTTGATACTGACTATAATTCACCCCTCCACTTT,TRBJ1-6,-,TRBV9,-,17
CASSVGAGGPVAGELFF,TGTGCCAGCAGCGTGGGTGCGGGAGGGCCTGTGGCCGGGGAGCTGTTTTTT,TRBJ2-2,TRBD2,TRBV9,-,17
CTSSLPLAGGIDTQYF,TGCACCAGCAGCCTTCCTCTAGCGGGAGGGATAGATACGCAGTATTTT,TRBJ2-3,-,TRBV1,-,16
CASSYSISGQIYGYTF,TGTGCCAGCAGTTACTCGATCTCGGGACAGATCTATGGCTACACCTTC,TRBJ1-2,TRBD1,TRBV6-5,-,16
CAWSYLGGTEAFF,TGTGCCTGGAGTTATCTTGGGGGCACTGAAGCTTTCTTT,TRBJ1-1,-,TRBV30,-,13
CASTSAPPARGAFF,TGTGCCAGCACTTCTGCCCCCCCAGCGCGCGGGGCTTTCTTT,TRBJ1-1,-,TRBV2,-,14
CASAGKINQPQHF,TGTGCCAGCGCAGGGAAGATCAATCAGCCCCAGCATTTT,TRBJ1-5,-,TRBV6-5,once,13
CASSIRGLPTYYGYTF,TGTGCCAGTAGTATTAGGGGCCTTCCCACCTACTATGGCTACACCTTC,TRBJ1-2,-,TRBV19,-,16
CASSYYGTSGYNEQFF,TGTGCCAGCAGTTACTATGGGACTAGCGGCTACAATGAGCAGTTCTTC,TRBJ2-1,TRBD2,TRBV6-6,-,16
CASSPLTGDEQYF,TGTGCCAGCTCACCATTAACAGGGGACGAGCAGTACTTC,TRBJ2-7,TRBD1,TRBV18,-,13
CASSLRGETQYF,TGTGCCAGCAGTTTGAGGGGAGAGACCCAGTACTTC,TRBJ2-5,-,TRBV28,-,12
CASSLEGQPQHF,TGTGCCAGCAGCTTAGAGGGACAGCCCCAGCATTTT,TRBJ1-5,-,TRBV7-9,-,12
CASSPKAGSASGNTIYF,TGTGCCAGCAGCCCGAAAGCCGGGTCCGCCTCTGGAAACACCATATATTTT,TRBJ1-3,-,TRBV7-9,-,17
CASSGPNTEAFF,TGTGCCAGCAGCGGCCCAAACACTGAAGCTTTCTTT,TRBJ1-1,-,TRBV9,-,12
CASSLAGGIGYEQYF,TGTGCCAGCAGCTTGGCAGGGGGCATAGGATACGAGCAGTACTTC,TRBJ2-7,TRBD1,TRBV5-4,-,15
CASSFAGRVHEQYF,TGTGCCAGCTCTTTCGCAGGACGCGTCCACGAGCAGTACTTC,TRBJ2-7,-,TRBV27,-,14
CASSLGNDEQYF,TGTGCCAGCAGCTTGGGTAATGACGAGCAGTACTTC,TRBJ2-7,-,TRBV11-2,-,12